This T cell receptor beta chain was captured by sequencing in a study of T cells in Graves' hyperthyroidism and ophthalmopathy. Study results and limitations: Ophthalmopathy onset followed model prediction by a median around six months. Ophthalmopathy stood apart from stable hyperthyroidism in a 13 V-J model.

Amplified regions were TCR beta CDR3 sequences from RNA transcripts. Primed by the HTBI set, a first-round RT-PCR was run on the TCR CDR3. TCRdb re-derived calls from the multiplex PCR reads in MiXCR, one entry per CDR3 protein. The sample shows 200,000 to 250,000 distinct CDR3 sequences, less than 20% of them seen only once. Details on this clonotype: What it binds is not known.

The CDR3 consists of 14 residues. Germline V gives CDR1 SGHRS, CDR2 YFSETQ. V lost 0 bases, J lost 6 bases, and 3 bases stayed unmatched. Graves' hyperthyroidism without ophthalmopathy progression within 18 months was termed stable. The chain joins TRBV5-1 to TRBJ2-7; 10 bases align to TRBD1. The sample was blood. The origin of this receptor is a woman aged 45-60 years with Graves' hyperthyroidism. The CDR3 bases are TGCGCCAGCAGCTTGGCCGGGACAGGGGTCGAGCAGTACTTC. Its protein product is CASSLAGTGVEQYF.